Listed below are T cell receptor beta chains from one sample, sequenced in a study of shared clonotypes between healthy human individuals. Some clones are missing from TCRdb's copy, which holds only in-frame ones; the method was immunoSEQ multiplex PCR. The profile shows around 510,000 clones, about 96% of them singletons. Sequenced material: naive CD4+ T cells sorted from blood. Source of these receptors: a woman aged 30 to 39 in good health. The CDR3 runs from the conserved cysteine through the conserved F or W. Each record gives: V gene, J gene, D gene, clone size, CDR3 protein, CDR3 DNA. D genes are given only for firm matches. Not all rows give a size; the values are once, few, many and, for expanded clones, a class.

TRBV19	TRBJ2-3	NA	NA	CASRAPGLGVTDTQYF	TGTGCCAGTAGGGCCCCCGGGCTGGGGGTCACAGATACGCAGTATTTT
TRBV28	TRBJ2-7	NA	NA	CASSAGPMYEQYF	TGTGCCAGCAGTGCGGGGCCAATGTACGAGCAGTACTTC
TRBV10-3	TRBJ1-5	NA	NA	CAISPSSTANQPQHF	TGTGCCATCAGTCCGAGTTCGACAGCCAACCAGCCCCAGCATTTT
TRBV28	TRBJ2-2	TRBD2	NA	CASSSPGGRTGELFF	TGTGCCAGCAGTTCCCCGGGAGGACGCACCGGGGAGCTGTTTTTT
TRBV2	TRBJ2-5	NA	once	CASSEVGPQTQYF	TGTGCCAGCAGTGAGGTCGGGCCACAGACCCAGTACTTC
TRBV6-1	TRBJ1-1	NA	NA	CASSADSTNTEAFF	TGTGCCAGCAGTGCTGACAGCACGAACACTGAAGCTTTCTTT
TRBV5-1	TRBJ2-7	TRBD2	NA	CASRPTGLAGINEQYF	TGCGCCAGCAGACCCACGGGACTAGCGGGAATCAACGAGCAGTACTTC
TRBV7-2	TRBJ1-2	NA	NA	CASSPRGTYGYTF	TGTGCCAGCAGCCCCCGGGGGACCTATGGCTACACCTTC
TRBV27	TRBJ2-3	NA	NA	CASSHRRDTQYF	TGTGCCAGCAGCCACAGGAGGGATACGCAGTATTTT
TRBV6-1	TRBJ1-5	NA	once	CASSEARTGSINQPQHF	TGTGCCAGCAGTGAAGCGCGTACCGGATCCATCAATCAGCCCCAGCATTTT
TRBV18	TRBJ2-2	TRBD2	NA	CASSHSGAGDTGELFF	TGTGCCAGCTCCCACTCAGGAGCGGGAGACACCGGGGAGCTGTTTTTT
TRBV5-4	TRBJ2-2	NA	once	CASSLEGLNTGELFF	TGTGCCAGCAGCTTGGAAGGTCTTAACACCGGGGAGCTGTTTTTT
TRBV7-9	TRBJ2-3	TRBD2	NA	CASSTRGGGTDTQYF	TGTGCCAGCAGCACCCGGGGGGGCGGCACAGATACGCAGTATTTT
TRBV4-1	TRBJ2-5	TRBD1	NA	CASSQGGTGRSETQYF	TGCGCCAGCAGCCAGGGCGGGACAGGCCGTTCGGAGACCCAGTACTTC
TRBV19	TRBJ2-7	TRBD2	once	CASSPRTSGRRNEQYF	TGTGCCAGTAGTCCCCGAACTAGCGGGAGGCGGAACGAGCAGTACTTC
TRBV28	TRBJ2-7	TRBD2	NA	CASSLPSGSGPYEQYF	TGTGCCAGCAGTTTACCTAGCGGGAGCGGTCCCTACGAGCAGTACTTC
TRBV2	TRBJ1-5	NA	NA	CASSESGTPSNQPQHF	TGTGCCAGCAGTGAATCCGGGACCCCCTCCAATCAGCCCCAGCATTTT
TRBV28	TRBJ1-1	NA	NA	CASSLPADTEAFF	TGTGCCAGCAGTTTACCGGCAGACACTGAAGCTTTCTTT
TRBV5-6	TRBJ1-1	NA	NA	CASSFNPGTEAFF	TGTGCCAGCAGCTTTAACCCGGGCACTGAAGCTTTCTTT
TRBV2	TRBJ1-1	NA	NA	CASSLTENTEAFF	TGTGCCAGCAGCCTGACAGAGAACACTGAAGCTTTCTTT
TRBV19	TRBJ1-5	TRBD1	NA	CASSINPSHRGEGNQPQHF	TGTGCCAGTAGTATAAACCCCTCCCACAGGGGAGAGGGCAATCAGCCCCAGCATTTT
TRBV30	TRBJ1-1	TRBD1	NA	CAWNPDRGNTEAFF	TGTGCCTGGAATCCGGACAGGGGCAACACTGAAGCTTTCTTT
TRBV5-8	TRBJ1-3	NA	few	CASSLTVRAGNTIYF	TGTGCCAGCAGCTTAACGGTCAGGGCTGGAAACACCATATATTTT
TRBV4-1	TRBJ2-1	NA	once	CASSQGLAYYNEQFF	TGCGCCAGCAGCCAAGGTCTAGCGTATTACAATGAGCAGTTCTTC
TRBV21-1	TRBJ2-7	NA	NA	CASSAMNGPYEQYF	TGTGCCAGCAGCGCAATGAACGGACCCTACGAGCAGTACTTC
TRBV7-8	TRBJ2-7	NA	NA	CASTDGLLGYEQYF	TGTGCCAGCACGGACGGCTTGTTAGGCTACGAGCAGTACTTC
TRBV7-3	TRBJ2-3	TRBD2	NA	CASSRTIAGVTDTQYF	TGTGCCAGCAGCCGCACAATAGCGGGAGTCACAGATACGCAGTATTTT
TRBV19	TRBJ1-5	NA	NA	CASTMTQVSNQPQHF	TGTGCCAGTACTATGACGCAGGTTAGCAATCAGCCCCAGCATTTT
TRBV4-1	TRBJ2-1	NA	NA	CASSQDLDEWSSYNEQFF	TGCGCCAGCAGCCAAGATCTGGATGAGTGGAGCTCCTACAATGAGCAGTTCTTC
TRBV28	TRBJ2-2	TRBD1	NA	CASSLIQGTTGELFF	TGTGCCAGCAGTTTGATACAGGGGACCACCGGGGAGCTGTTTTTT
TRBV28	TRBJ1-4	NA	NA	CASTTSPGQRSNEKLFF	TGTGCCAGCACCACAAGTCCCGGACAGCGGAGTAATGAAAAACTGTTTTTT
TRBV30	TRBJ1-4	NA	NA	CACLSGEKLFF	TGTGCCTGCTTGAGTGGGGAAAAACTGTTTTTT
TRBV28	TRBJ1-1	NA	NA	CASGPATALNTEAFF	TGTGCCAGCGGTCCCGCGACAGCTCTTAACACTGAAGCTTTCTTT
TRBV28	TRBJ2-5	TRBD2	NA	CASNAPRGAEETQYF	TGTGCCAGCAACGCCCCGCGGGGGGCTGAGGAGACCCAGTACTTC
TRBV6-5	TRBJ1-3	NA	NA	CASRKTGPRGNTIYF	TGTGCCAGCAGGAAAACAGGGCCACGGGGAAACACCATATATTTT
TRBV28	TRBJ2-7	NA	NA	CASSPWRARYEQYF	TGTGCCAGCAGTCCCTGGCGGGCCCGATACGAGCAGTACTTC
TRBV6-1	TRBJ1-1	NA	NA	CASSDQGAHNTEAFF	TGTGCCAGCAGTGATCAAGGGGCGCACAACACTGAAGCTTTCTTT
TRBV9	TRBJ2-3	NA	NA	CASSVTGTITDTQYF	TGTGCCAGCAGCGTTACCGGGACCATCACAGATACGCAGTATTTT
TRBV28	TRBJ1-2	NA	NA	CASLDSNYGYTF	TGTGCCAGCCTGGACAGCAACTATGGCTACACCTTC
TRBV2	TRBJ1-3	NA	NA	CASSTSHSGNTIYF	TGTGCCAGCAGTACCAGCCACTCTGGAAACACCATATATTTT
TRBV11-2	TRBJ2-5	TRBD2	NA	CASSIAGGGETQYF	TGTGCCAGCAGCATAGCGGGAGGAGGGGAGACCCAGTACTTC
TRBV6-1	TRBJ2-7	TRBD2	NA	CASSEVALPGLAGF	TGTGCCAGCAGTGAAGTCGCCTTGCCGGGACTAGCTGGCTTC
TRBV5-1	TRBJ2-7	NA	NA	CASSLQQKVLLYEQYF	TGCGCCAGCAGCTTACAACAGAAGGTGCTACTCTACGAGCAGTACTTC
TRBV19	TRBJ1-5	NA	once	CASSRGVGNQPQHF	TGTGCCAGTAGTAGAGGGGTTGGCAATCAGCCCCAGCATTTT
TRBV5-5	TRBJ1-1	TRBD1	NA	CASSRTGTGYTEAFF	TGTGCCAGCAGCAGGACCGGGACAGGATACACTGAAGCTTTCTTT
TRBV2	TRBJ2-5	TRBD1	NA	CASSDWTGQETQYF	TGTGCCAGCAGCGATTGGACAGGCCAAGAGACCCAGTACTTC
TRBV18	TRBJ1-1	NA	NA	CASSPPGRTEAFF	TGTGCCAGCTCACCACCGGGGAGGACTGAAGCTTTCTTT
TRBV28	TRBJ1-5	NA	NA	CASSLSQGSNQPQHF	TGTGCCAGCAGTTTATCCCAGGGTAGCAATCAGCCCCAGCATTTT
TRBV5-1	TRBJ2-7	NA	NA	CASSPTGTRTHEQYF	TGCGCCAGCAGCCCAACCGGGACAAGAACTCACGAGCAGTACTTC
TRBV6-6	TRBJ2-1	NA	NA	CASTKTTEVGEQFF	TGTGCCAGCACCAAAACGACCGAGGTCGGTGAGCAGTTCTTC
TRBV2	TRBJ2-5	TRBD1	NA	CASSSQGFGETQYF	TGTGCCAGCAGTTCACAGGGGTTTGGTGAGACCCAGTACTTC
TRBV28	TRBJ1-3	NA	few	CASRGSGNTIYF	TGTGCCAGCAGAGGCTCTGGAAACACCATATATTTT
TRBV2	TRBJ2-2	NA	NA	CASSEFLTPGKVFF	TGTGCCAGCAGTGAATTTCTAACACCGGGGAAAGTGTTTTTT
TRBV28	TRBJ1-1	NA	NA	CASSLLRTKRTDTEAFF	TGTGCCAGCAGTTTACTGAGGACAAAAAGGACCGACACTGAAGCTTTCTTT
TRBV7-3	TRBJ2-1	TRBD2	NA	CASSLSRGAALSYNEQFF	TGTGCCAGCAGCTTATCGCGGGGGGCGGCGTTATCCTACAATGAGCAGTTCTTC
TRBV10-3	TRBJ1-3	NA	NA	CAIGEGNTIYF	TGTGCCATCGGAGAGGGAAACACCATATATTTT
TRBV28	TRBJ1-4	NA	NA	CASSPRPEKLFF	TGTGCCAGCAGTCCCCGACCTGAAAAACTGTTTTTT
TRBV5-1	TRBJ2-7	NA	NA	CASSSRDGGFEQYF	TGCGCCAGCAGCTCAAGGGACGGCGGCTTCGAGCAGTACTTC
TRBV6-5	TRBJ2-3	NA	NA	CASSSQGGFTDTQYF	TGTGCCAGCAGTAGTCAGGGTGGGTTCACAGATACGCAGTATTTT
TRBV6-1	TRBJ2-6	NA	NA	CASSDQSTGANVLTF	TGTGCCAGCAGTGACCAGAGTACTGGGGCCAACGTCCTGACTTTC